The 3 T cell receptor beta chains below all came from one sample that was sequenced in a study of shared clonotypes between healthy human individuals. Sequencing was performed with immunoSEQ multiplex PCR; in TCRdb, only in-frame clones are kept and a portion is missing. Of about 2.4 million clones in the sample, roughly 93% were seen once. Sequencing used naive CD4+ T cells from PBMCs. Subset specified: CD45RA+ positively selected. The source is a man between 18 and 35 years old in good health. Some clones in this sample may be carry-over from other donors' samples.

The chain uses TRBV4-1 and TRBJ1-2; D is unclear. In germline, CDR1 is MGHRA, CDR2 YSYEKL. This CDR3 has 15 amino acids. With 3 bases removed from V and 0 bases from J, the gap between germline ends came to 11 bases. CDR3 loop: CASSQYQAANYGYTF. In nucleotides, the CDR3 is TGCGCCAGCAGCCAGTACCAGGCAGCTAACTATGGCTACACCTTC.

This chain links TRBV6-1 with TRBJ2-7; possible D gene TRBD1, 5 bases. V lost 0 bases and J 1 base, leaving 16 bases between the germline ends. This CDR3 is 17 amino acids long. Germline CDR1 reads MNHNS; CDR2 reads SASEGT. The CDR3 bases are TGTGCCAGCAGTGAAGCCAGACAGCTCTCGGTATCCTACGAGCAGTACTTC. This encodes CASSEARQLSVSYEQYF.

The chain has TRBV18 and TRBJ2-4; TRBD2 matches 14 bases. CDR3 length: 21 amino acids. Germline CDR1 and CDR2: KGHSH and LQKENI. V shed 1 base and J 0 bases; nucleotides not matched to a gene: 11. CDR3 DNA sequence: TGTGCCAGCTCACCACTCCCCCTCGGGACTAGCGGGGGACTAGCCAAAAACATTCAGTACTTC. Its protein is CASSPLPLGTSGGLAKNIQYF.